What follows are 14 T cell receptor beta chains derived from one specimen sequenced in a study of blood T cells in healthy people across ages. Together with a sample-barcoded 5' primer, a J-beta primer mix was included in a second PCR lasting roughly 6 to 12 cycles. Via MiXCR, TCRdb re-called the 5' RACE reads, giving one row per CDR3 protein. The sample has roughly 1.6 million distinct CDR3 sequences; roughly a third are singletons. Sequencing input: blood. The receptors come from a woman aged 25 to 39 in good health.

This clonotype was recorded many times. The CDR3 is CSARSLRARGYTF. Here the CDR3 DNA reads TGCAGTGCTAGGTCATTACGCGCGCGTGGCTACACCTTC. V is TRBV20-1 and J is TRBJ1-2, with no clear D. CDR3 length equals 13 residues. CDR1 is DFQATT, CDR2 SNEGSKA, per germline (reference sequence). V was pared by 3 bases and J by 7 bases, with 15 bases between.

V and J are TRBV5-1 and TRBJ2-2; 8 bases are a match to TRBD1. In germline, CDR1 is SGHRS, CDR2 YFSETQ. The CDR3 has 18 amino acids. V dropped 7 bases and J dropped 0; count of bases not matched to a gene: 14. CDR3 loop: CASSRTGGRVSNTGELFF. CDR3 coding DNA: TGCGCCAGCTCTAGAACAGGGGGAAGAGTCTCGAACACCGGGGAGCTGTTTTTT.

Comments on this clonotype: A much bigger clone sits one base away, suggesting this may be a read error. The rearrangement uses TRBV6-5 and TRBJ2-7; 8 nucleotides match TRBD1. This CDR3 has 14 residues. Germline loops: CDR1 MNHEY, CDR2 SVGAGI. Unmatched junction bases numbered 3, after V lost 2 bases and J lost 3 bases. CDR3 amino acids: CASSYGQGHYEQYF. DNA for the CDR3: TGTGCCAGCAGTTACGGACAGGGTCACTACGAGCAGTACTTC.

The chain combines TRBV14 with TRBJ2-1; a possible D gene is TRBD2 (6 bases). V lost 3 bases and J 6 bases, leaving 18 bases between the germline ends. Germline loops: CDR1 SGHDN, CDR2 FVKESK. CDR3 length: 16 residues. CDR3 in amino acids: CASSQAPFPGSNEQFF. The CDR3 nucleotides read TGTGCCAGCAGCCAGGCCCCGTTCCCCGGGAGCAATGAGCAGTTCTTC.

The chain has TRBV28 and TRBJ2-6; D remains ambiguous. Germline CDR1 reads MDHEN; CDR2 reads SYDVKM. Trimming removed 11 bases from V and 2 bases from J, with 19 bases in between. The CDR3 is made up of 16 amino acids. CDR3 in amino acids: CAQKSQGRAGANVLTF. The CDR3 bases are TGTGCCCAGAAGAGCCAAGGAAGGGCTGGGGCCAACGTCCTGACTTTC.

This rearrangement joins TRBV4-2 to TRBJ2-4; 7 bases line up with TRBD1. The J call may be wrong; the DNA end is better matched by TRBJ2-7. Germline V lookup: CDR1 LGHNA, CDR2 YNFKEQ. This CDR3 comprises 14 residues. This chain's CDR3 is CASSPSGQLYEQYF. CDR3 DNA: TGTGCCAGCAGCCCCTCGGGACAGTTATACGAGCAGTACTTC.

The count of this clonotype is one. The V gene is TRBV19, the J gene TRBJ1-2; D call uncertain. The ends were cut back, 5 bases at V and 3 bases at J, with 16 bases in the middle. There are 15 residues in the CDR3. Germline V gives CDR1 LNHDA, CDR2 SQIVND (reference sequence). The CDR3 nucleotides read TGTGCCAGTAGTTCTTTCCGACTCAAGTACTATGGCTACACCTTC. Translated: CASSSFRLKYYGYTF.

The rearrangement joins TRBV6-4 to TRBJ2-2; 9 nucleotides line up with TRBD1. J gave up 4 bases and V 6 bases, and 0 bases lay outside the gene matches. CDR3 size: 13 residues. The V gene's germline CDR1 is MRHNA and CDR2 SNTAGT. This CDR3 reads CASRGQGTGELFF. Here the CDR3 DNA reads TGTGCCAGCAGGGGACAGGGCACCGGGGAGCTGTTTTTT.

The rearrangement uses TRBV20-1 and TRBJ1-2; the D is unclear. The CDR3 sequence is 14 residues long. Germline V CDR1 and CDR2: DFQATT, SNEGSKA (reference sequence). The V gene lost 6 bases and the J gene lost 4 bases, with 18 bases spanning the gap. In DNA, the CDR3 is TGCAGTGCGCTCGCGTTGACCCGATTCTATGGCTACACCTTC. Protein: CSALALTRFYGYTF.

This chain links TRBV28 with TRBJ2-3; D is perhaps TRBD2 (5 bases). The germline V gene has CDR1 MDHEN and CDR2 SYDVKM. The V and J ends lost 5 bases and 6 bases respectively, with 18 bases between them. The CDR3 runs to 15 residues. CDR3 nucleotide sequence: TGTGCCAGCAGTCCCCTAGACCGGAGGAGGGATACGCAGTATTTT. This translates into CASSPLDRRRDTQYF. Complete variable domain (other parts from reference TRBV28 and TRBJ2-3): DVKVTQSSRYLVKRTGEKVFLECVQDMDHENMFWYRQDPGLGLRLIYFSYDVKMKEKGDIPEGYSVSREKKERFSLILESASTNQTSMYLCASSPLDRRRDTQYFGPGTRLTVL.

In this sample, this clonotype turned up a few times. The chain joins TRBV20-1 to TRBJ2-7; 9 bases are a match to TRBD2. The V gene end was trimmed by 0 bases and the J gene end by 6 bases; junction bases not matched to a gene: 9. This CDR3 has 15 residues. Germline assignment: CDR1 DFQATT and CDR2 SNEGSKA (reference sequence). The CDR3 spells CSARDPGGRAPEQYF. As DNA, the CDR3 is TGCAGTGCTAGAGATCCTGGCGGGAGGGCCCCCGAGCAGTACTTC.

The J gene is TRBJ2-2, the V gene TRBV9; tentative D call: TRBD2 (6 bases). With 4 bases removed from V and 5 bases from J, the gap between germline ends came to 18 bases. Germline-derived CDR1 and CDR2 are SGDLS and YYNGEE. CDR3 length equals 16 residues. The DNA of the CDR3 is TGTGCCAGCAGCTTTAGAGGTAGCGGAAGAACCGGGGAGCTGTTTTTT. Amino acid sequence: CASSFRGSGRTGELFF.

As for this clonotype: One end of the junction is discordant with germline, which a read error may explain. V and J are TRBV4-1 and TRBJ2-3; D may be TRBD2 (6 bases). Germline lookup yields CDR1 MGHRA and CDR2 YSYEKL. The CDR3 totals 16 residues. CDR3 sequence: CASNQVGVAARDTQYF. The CDR3 DNA reads TGCGCCAGCAACCAAGTAGGAGTAGCGGCCAGAGATACGCAGTATTTT.

This rearrangement joins TRBV6-5 to TRBJ2-3; tentatively, D is TRBD2 (6 bases). The V gene lost 0 bases and the J gene lost 11 bases, with 9 bases spanning the gap. The germline V gene has CDR1 MNHEY and CDR2 SVGAGI. There are 12 residues in the CDR3. The CDR3 nucleotides are TGTGCCAGCAGTTACTCGGGACTTCGGCAGTATTTT. Translation: CASSYSGLRQYF.